Listed below are T cell receptor beta chains from one sample, sequenced in a study of spatial heterogeneity in lung cancer. MiXCR, run by TCRdb on the 5' RACE reads, gives a single entry per CDR3 protein. The sample yields thousands of distinct CDR3 sequences, about 5% seen once. The sample was normal lung tissue next to the tumor, taken at surgery. These receptors all stem from a female donor with early-stage non-small cell lung cancer. CDR3s include the opening cysteine and the closing phenylalanine or tryptophan. The order of the fields is CDR3 protein, CDR3 DNA, clone size, D gene, J gene, V gene. D genes are given only for firm matches. Size is stated for part of the rows, as once, few or many counts, or as a class when the clone is expanded.

CDR3 protein: CASTGQGGDTEAFF
CDR3 DNA: TGCGCCAGCACCGGACAGGGCGGGGACACTGAAGCTTTCTTT
clone size: large
D gene: TRBD1
J gene: TRBJ1-1
V gene: TRBV5-1

CDR3 protein: CSAVHYSGIDEQYF
CDR3 DNA: TGCAGCGCTGTCCATTATAGTGGTATCGACGAGCAGTACTTC
clone size: many
D gene: NA
J gene: TRBJ2-7
V gene: TRBV20-1

CDR3 protein: CASSLEGNNNEQFF
CDR3 DNA: TGTGCCAGCAGCTTAGAGGGGAACAACAATGAGCAGTTCTTC
clone size: many
D gene: NA
J gene: TRBJ2-1
V gene: TRBV7-9

CDR3 protein: CATSKGLAGGGYNEQFF
CDR3 DNA: TGTGCCACCAGCAAGGGACTAGCGGGAGGCGGGTACAATGAGCAGTTCTTC
clone size: many
D gene: TRBD2
J gene: TRBJ2-1
V gene: TRBV15

CDR3 protein: CSARAMGTGELFF
CDR3 DNA: TGCAGTGCTAGAGCAATGGGTACCGGGGAGCTGTTTTTT
clone size: NA
D gene: NA
J gene: TRBJ2-2
V gene: TRBV20-1

CDR3 protein: CASSLDVSGNQPQHF
CDR3 DNA: TGTGCCAGCAGCCTTGACGTATCTGGCAATCAGCCCCAGCATTTT
clone size: many
D gene: NA
J gene: TRBJ1-5
V gene: TRBV7-2

CDR3 protein: CSVASGGDTQYF
CDR3 DNA: TGCAGCGTAGCTAGCGGGGGAGATACGCAGTATTTT
clone size: medium-sized
D gene: TRBD2
J gene: TRBJ2-3
V gene: TRBV29-1

CDR3 protein: CAPLWASLQMNTGELFF
CDR3 DNA: TGTGCCCCCCTATGGGCATCGTTACAGATGAACACCGGGGAGCTGTTTTTT
clone size: many
D gene: NA
J gene: TRBJ2-2
V gene: TRBV9

CDR3 protein: CASSLNRGPNQPQHF
CDR3 DNA: TGTGCCAGCAGTTTGAATCGGGGACCGAATCAGCCCCAGCATTTT
clone size: medium-sized
D gene: NA
J gene: TRBJ1-5
V gene: TRBV12-3/TRBV12-4

CDR3 protein: CASSATVDQEQFF
CDR3 DNA: TGTGCCAGCAGCGCAACCGTGGATCAGGAGCAGTTCTTC
clone size: many
D gene: NA
J gene: TRBJ2-1
V gene: TRBV9

CDR3 protein: CASSQESYYGYTF
CDR3 DNA: TGTGCCAGCAGCCAGGAAAGCTACTATGGCTACACCTTC
clone size: few
D gene: NA
J gene: TRBJ1-2
V gene: TRBV3-1

CDR3 protein: CASTKRDSNNEQFF
CDR3 DNA: TGTGCCAGCACAAAAAGGGACAGCAACAATGAGCAGTTCTTC
clone size: medium-sized
D gene: TRBD1
J gene: TRBJ2-1
V gene: TRBV5-4

CDR3 protein: CSAREARVNSPLHF
CDR3 DNA: TGCAGTGCTAGAGAAGCCCGGGTGAATTCACCCCTCCACTTT
clone size: medium-sized
D gene: NA
J gene: TRBJ1-6
V gene: TRBV20-1

CDR3 protein: CSVNPPTDTQYF
CDR3 DNA: TGCAGCGTAAACCCTCCCACAGATACGCAGTATTTT
clone size: NA
D gene: NA
J gene: TRBJ2-3
V gene: TRBV29-1

CDR3 protein: CATSRGTGRSSYNEQFF
CDR3 DNA: TGTGCCACCAGCAGAGGGACAGGGAGGTCCTCCTACAATGAGCAGTTCTTC
clone size: medium-sized
D gene: TRBD1
J gene: TRBJ2-1
V gene: TRBV15

CDR3 protein: CASSSAAGAPYNEQFF
CDR3 DNA: TGCGCCAGCAGCTCTGCAGCGGGAGCCCCCTACAATGAGCAGTTCTTC
clone size: medium-sized
D gene: TRBD2
J gene: TRBJ2-1
V gene: TRBV5-1

CDR3 protein: CASSSPIRAEAFF
CDR3 DNA: TGTGCCAGCAGTTCCCCGATAAGAGCTGAAGCTTTCTTT
clone size: medium-sized
D gene: NA
J gene: TRBJ1-1
V gene: TRBV28

CDR3 protein: CASSEAMTEAFF
CDR3 DNA: TGCGCCAGCAGCGAGGCTATGACTGAAGCTTTCTTT
clone size: medium-sized
D gene: NA
J gene: TRBJ1-1
V gene: TRBV5-1

CDR3 protein: CASSEGEGMDEQYF
CDR3 DNA: TGTGCCAGCAGTGAAGGGGAGGGGATGGACGAGCAGTACTTC
clone size: few
D gene: TRBD2
J gene: TRBJ2-7
V gene: TRBV6-1

CDR3 protein: CASSVYGVQETQYF
CDR3 DNA: TGTGCCAGCAGCGTATACGGCGTCCAAGAGACCCAGTACTTC
clone size: medium-sized
D gene: NA
J gene: TRBJ2-5
V gene: TRBV9

CDR3 protein: CSARDRTHNEQFF
CDR3 DNA: TGCAGTGCTCGGGACCGAACCCACAATGAGCAGTTCTTC
clone size: NA
D gene: NA
J gene: TRBJ2-1
V gene: TRBV20-1

CDR3 protein: CASSSLGGSGNEQFF
CDR3 DNA: TGTGCCAGCAGCTCCCTCGGGGGGAGTGGGAATGAGCAGTTCTTC
clone size: medium-sized
D gene: TRBD2
J gene: TRBJ2-1
V gene: TRBV7-3